A single sample is the source of the 18 T cell receptor beta chains below, sequenced in a study of cytomegalovirus exposure and HLA in healthy donors. The method was immunoSEQ multiplex PCR; TCRdb's version includes in-frame clones alone and lacks a portion of them. The sample carries some 290,000 clones, roughly 88% recorded once. The material sequenced was PBMCs. The receptors were sampled from a young man in good health and CMV-seronegative.

This clone came up once. This chain joins TRBV9 and TRBJ1-1, with 8 bases fitting TRBD1. Germline values: CDR1 SGDLS, CDR2 YYNGEE. Losses at the gene ends were 0 bases for V and 7 bases for J; bases not matched to a gene: 8. The CDR3 spans 15 residues. The CDR3 sequence: CASSVVAQGAREAFF. CDR3 nucleotide sequence: TGTGCCAGCAGCGTAGTCGCGCAGGGGGCGCGTGAAGCTTTCTTT.

The gene calls are TRBV27 and TRBJ1-5; 8 bases fit TRBD1. CDR1 is MNHEY, CDR2 SMNVEV, per germline (reference sequence). V dropped 5 bases and J dropped 6; count of bases not matched to a gene: 9. The CDR3 is 15 amino acids. The CDR3 reads CASSPGPGGVQPQHF. The CDR3, as DNA: TGTGCCAGCAGTCCGGGGCCAGGGGGCGTTCAGCCCCAGCATTTT.

CDR3 loop: CASSSTGGGNTIYF. For the CDR3, the DNA is TGCGCCAGCAGCTCGACAGGGGGTGGAAACACCATATATTTT. The rearrangement joins TRBV5-1 to TRBJ1-3; 9 nucleotides match TRBD1. Germline CDR1 reads SGHRS; CDR2 reads YFSETQ. J gave up 3 bases and V 3 bases, and 1 base lay outside the gene matches. The length of the CDR3 is 14 residues.

This chain links TRBV4-1 with TRBJ2-5, with 8 bases that match TRBD2. This CDR3 comprises 17 residues. Germline V gene lookup returns CDR1 MGHRA and CDR2 YSYEKL. V was clipped by 5 bases and J by 2 bases; unmatched bases: 13. The CDR3 protein is CASSSYPTLAEQETQYF. The CDR3 DNA reads TGCGCCAGCAGCTCGTACCCAACACTAGCGGAACAAGAGACCCAGTACTTC.

The V call is TRBV30, the J call TRBJ2-1; D uncertain. This CDR3 is 13 amino acids long. The ends were cut back, 0 bases at V and 4 bases at J, with 7 bases in the middle. Germline CDR1 reads GTSNPN; CDR2 reads SVGIG (reference sequence). CDR3 nucleotide sequence: TGTGCCTGGAGTGTGCACAGATACAATGAGCAGTTCTTC. Its translation: CAWSVHRYNEQFF.

V and J are TRBV2 and TRBJ2-6; possibly TRBD2 for D (6 bases). The CDR3 covers 15 residues. In germline, CDR1 is SNHLY, CDR2 FYNNEI. The germline V and J ends were trimmed by 4 bases and 1 base, with 8 bases remaining between them. The CDR3 protein is CASSGRESGANVLTF. The CDR3 bases are TGTGCCAGCAGTGGGCGGGAATCTGGGGCCAACGTCCTGACTTTC.

J is TRBJ2-1 and V is TRBV5-1, with a possible D match to TRBD2 (6 bases). Trimming cost V 2 bases and J 0 bases, with 12 bases left between them. Per the germline V gene, CDR1 is SGHRS and CDR2 is YFSETQ. The CDR3 runs 16 residues. CDR3 sequence reads: CASSFLAGSSYNEQFF. The CDR3 DNA sequence: TGCGCCAGCAGCTTCCTTGCGGGGAGCTCCTACAATGAGCAGTTCTTC.

This clone was seen only a few times. The chain employs TRBV19 and TRBJ1-2, with D possibly TRBD1 on 5 matching bases. Per germline, CDR1 LNHDA and CDR2 SQIVND (reference sequence). This CDR3 spans 13 amino acids. V was shortened by 5 bases and J by 8 bases, with 15 bases between the two germline ends. Written as DNA, the CDR3 is TGTGCCAGTAGTCCCTGGGCAGGGTCGGGCTACACCTTC. Its translation is CASSPWAGSGYTF.

The rearrangement uses TRBV27 and TRBJ1-6, with 9 bases identical to TRBD1. Germline CDR1 is MNHEY and CDR2 is SMNVEV (reference sequence). The CDR3 has 17 residues. V gave up 6 bases and J gave up 12 bases; unmatched junction bases: 18. The CDR3 DNA sequence: TGTGCCAGCAGCCTCCTCCGGGACAGGGATGGTGGTTTACCCCTCCACTTT. It is translated as CASSLLRDRDGGLPLHF.

A single count supports this clone. The rearrangement uses TRBV6-6 and TRBJ1-6; 8 positions match TRBD1. The CDR3 extends over 16 amino acids. V trimming: 6 bases; J trimming: 6 bases; junction bases outside the gene matches: 10. Per germline, CDR1 MNHNY and CDR2 SVGAGI (reference sequence). The CDR3 nucleotides are TGTGCCAGCAGCCTGAGAGGGGACAGGCTTAATTCACCCCTCCACTTT. Translating gives CASSLRGDRLNSPLHF.

This chain joins TRBV5-6 and TRBJ1-2, with D possibly being TRBD1 (6 bases). The CDR3 sequence is 16 residues long. The germline gives CDR1 SGHDT, CDR2 YYEEEE. V was shortened by 1 base and J by 1 base, with 14 bases between the two germline ends. CDR3 in amino acids: CASSLFLTGDNYGYTF. In nucleotides, the CDR3 is TGTGCCAGCAGCTTGTTTTTGACAGGAGATAACTATGGCTACACCTTC.

The genes are TRBV19 and TRBJ1-5, with D hard to call. The CDR3 has 13 amino acids. Per the germline V gene, CDR1 is LNHDA and CDR2 is SQIVND (reference sequence). V lost 1 base, J lost 7 bases, and 8 bases lay in between. CDR3 loop: CASSIVSSQPQHF. The CDR3 DNA is TGTGCCAGTAGTATAGTAAGCTCCCAGCCCCAGCATTTT.

This chain connects TRBV19 to TRBJ1-6; possibly TRBD1 for D (6 bases). The germline V and J ends were trimmed by 7 bases and 5 bases, with 12 bases remaining between them. Germline V gene sequence: CDR1 LNHDA, CDR2 SQIVND (reference sequence). The CDR3 has 14 amino acids. The CDR3 DNA sequence: TGTGCCAGTAACAACAGGGCGAATAATTCACCCCTCCACTTT. Residues: CASNNRANNSPLHF.

The chain employs TRBV4-2 and TRBJ1-5; D possibly corresponds to TRBD1 (5 bases). Germline CDR1 is LGHNA and CDR2 is YNFKEQ. The germline V and J ends were trimmed by 1 base and 2 bases, with 18 bases remaining between them. The CDR3 covers 18 residues. CDR3 sequence (DNA): TGTGCCAGCAGCCAAGGGCTAACAGGACCTGAGGGCAATCAGCCCCAGCATTTT. Protein product: CASSQGLTGPEGNQPQHF.

This chain links TRBV5-1 with TRBJ1-2; D is unclear. V dropped 0 bases and J dropped 4 bases, with 22 bases sitting between them. Germline assignment: CDR1 SGHRS and CDR2 YFSETQ. The CDR3 totals 18 residues. The CDR3 DNA is TGCGCCAGCAGCTTGGCTAGGGAGAGACATAGTCCAAGCTATGGCTACACCTTC. Translating gives CASSLARERHSPSYGYTF.

The chain has TRBV6-1 and TRBJ2-1; 10 bases agree with TRBD2. The CDR3 spans 14 residues. Germline-derived CDR1 and CDR2 are MNHNS and SASEGT. V was pared by 5 bases and J by 6 bases, with 4 bases of the junction left unmatched. CDR3 residues: CASSLAGVPNEQFF. CDR3 sequence (DNA): TGTGCCAGCAGTCTAGCGGGGGTGCCCAATGAGCAGTTCTTC.

This clone was recorded a few times. This rearrangement joins TRBV5-4 to TRBJ2-1; D remains unclear. The CDR3 runs to 16 residues. Trimming left V 0 bases short and J 10 bases short, with 20 bases between. Germline V gene sequence: CDR1 SGHNT, CDR2 YYREEE (reference sequence). CDR3 loop: CASSLANGRPEREQFF. The CDR3 nucleotides are TGTGCCAGCAGCTTGGCCAATGGGCGACCTGAACGGGAGCAGTTCTTC.

This rearrangement joins TRBV6-1 to TRBJ1-3; D not certain. The CDR3 is 15 amino acids. Trimming shortened V by 5 bases and J by 0 bases, and 11 bases separated the two germline ends. CDR1 is MNHNS, CDR2 SASEGT, per germline. The CDR3 sequence: CASSPRRSSGNTIYF. The DNA for the CDR3 is TGTGCCAGCAGTCCCAGGAGGAGCTCTGGAAACACCATATATTTT.